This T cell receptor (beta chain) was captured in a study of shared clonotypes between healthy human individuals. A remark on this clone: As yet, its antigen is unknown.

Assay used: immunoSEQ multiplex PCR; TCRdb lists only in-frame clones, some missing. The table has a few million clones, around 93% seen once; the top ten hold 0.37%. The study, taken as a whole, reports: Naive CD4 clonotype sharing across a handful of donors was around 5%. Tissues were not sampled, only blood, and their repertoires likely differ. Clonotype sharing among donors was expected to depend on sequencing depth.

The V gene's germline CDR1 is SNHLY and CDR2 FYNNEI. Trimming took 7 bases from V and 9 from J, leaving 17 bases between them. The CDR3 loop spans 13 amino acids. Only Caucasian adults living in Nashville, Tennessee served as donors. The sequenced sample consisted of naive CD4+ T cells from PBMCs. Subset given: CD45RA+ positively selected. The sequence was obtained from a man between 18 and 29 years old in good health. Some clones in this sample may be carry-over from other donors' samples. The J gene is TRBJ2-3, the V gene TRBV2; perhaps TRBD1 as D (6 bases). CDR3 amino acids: CASMLQGVNTQYF. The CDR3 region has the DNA TGTGCCAGCATGCTACAGGGAGTAAACACGCAGTATTTT.